These T cell receptor beta chains were read from a single sample in a study of Graves' ophthalmopathy and Graves' hyperthyroidism. TCRdb fed the multiplex PCR reads into MiXCR, producing one record per CDR3 protein. This sample has some 400,000 distinct CDR3 sequences; around 19% occur once, and the top ten carry around 1.6%. The sample comprised peripheral blood. The receptor set was obtained from a woman aged 18-35 years with Graves' ophthalmopathy. Each CDR3 is given with its conserved first and last residue. A D gene is named only where the DNA matches it firmly. Size tells how often a clone was seen (once, few, many) or the class of an expanded clone, and some rows leave it out.

many | 16 | TRBJ2-3 | - | TRBV27 | CASSSPLGGHTDTQYF | TGTGCCAGCAGTTCACCCCTAGGGGGGCACACAGATACGCAGTATTTT
many | 14 | TRBJ2-7 | TRBD2 | TRBV27 | CASSLSRGAYEQYF | TGTGCCAGCAGCTTATCCCGGGGGGCCTACGAGCAGTACTTC
many | 17 | TRBJ1-6 | - | TRBV12-3/TRBV12-4 | CASSGGPGKVDNSPLHF | TGTGCCAGCAGTGGGGGCCCGGGGAAAGTAGATAATTCACCCCTCCACTTT
many | 15 | TRBJ1-5 | - | TRBV5-5 | CASSFQPGRAQPQHF | TGTGCCAGCAGCTTCCAACCAGGGCGGGCTCAGCCCCAGCATTTT
- | 14 | TRBJ2-3 | TRBD2 | TRBV6-2/TRBV6-3 | CASTDSLAGDTQYF | TGTGCCAGCACCGACTCGCTAGCGGGAGATACGCAGTATTTT
many | 14 | TRBJ2-7 | TRBD2 | TRBV29-1 | CSAKSSGGPYEQYF | TGCAGCGCTAAAAGTAGCGGGGGACCCTACGAGCAGTACTTC
- | 15 | TRBJ2-7 | - | TRBV6-1 | CASRTTGSLRYEQYF | TGTGCCAGCAGGACTACCGGGTCCCTGAGGTACGAGCAGTACTTC
many | 14 | TRBJ1-2 | - | TRBV7-2 | CASSLGHYPYGYTF | TGTGCCAGCAGCCTGGGACATTACCCCTATGGCTACACCTTC
few | 14 | TRBJ1-2 | TRBD1 | TRBV5-1 | CASSLSGGDYGYTF | TGCGCCAGCAGCTTGTCAGGGGGGGACTATGGCTACACCTTC
many | 14 | TRBJ1-3 | - | TRBV7-9 | CASSPTVTGNTIYF | TGTGCCAGCAGCCCTACAGTAACTGGAAACACCATATATTTT
many | 13 | TRBJ1-5 | - | TRBV7-2 | CASRADSYQPQHF | TGTGCCAGCAGGGCGGACAGCTATCAGCCCCAGCATTTT
many | 17 | TRBJ1-6 | - | TRBV7-2 | CASSSARGGLYNSPLHF | TGTGCCAGCAGCTCAGCCCGGGGGGGCCTTTATAATTCACCCCTCCACTTT
many | 14 | TRBJ1-1 | - | TRBV7-3 | CASSLGGVGTEAFF | TGTGCCAGCAGCTTAGGCGGGGTCGGCACTGAAGCTTTCTTT
- | 11 | TRBJ2-7 | - | TRBV3-1 | CASSHIREQYF | TGTGCCAGCAGCCATATCCGGGAGCAGTACTTC
many | 17 | TRBJ2-5 | TRBD2 | TRBV6-2/TRBV6-3 | CASSWGRAGGPLETQYF | TGTGCCAGCAGTTGGGGAAGAGCGGGAGGGCCTTTGGAGACCCAGTACTTC
many | 16 | TRBJ1-5 | - | TRBV19 | CASSRRTTGPHQPQHF | TGTGCCAGTAGTCGGAGGACAACAGGACCTCATCAGCCCCAGCATTTT
- | 15 | TRBJ1-2 | TRBD1 | TRBV7-2 | CASSLVGQGASGYTF | TGTGCCAGCAGCTTAGTTGGACAGGGGGCAAGCGGCTACACCTTC
many | 14 | TRBJ2-5 | TRBD1 | TRBV3-1 | CASSPQTGGETQYF | TGTGCCAGCAGCCCCCAGACAGGGGGAGAGACCCAGTACTTC
- | 15 | TRBJ1-3 | - | TRBV28 | CATNDSGTGGNTIYF | TGTGCCACAAACGATAGCGGGACGGGTGGAAACACCATATATTTT
many | 13 | TRBJ1-1 | - | TRBV30 | CAWRPTPGTEAFF | TGTGCCTGGAGACCAACCCCGGGCACTGAAGCTTTCTTT
many | 12 | TRBJ1-2 | TRBD1 | TRBV12-3/TRBV12-4 | CASEGAVRGYTF | TGTGCCAGCGAGGGGGCAGTCCGTGGCTACACCTTC
many | 14 | TRBJ1-1 | - | TRBV27 | CASSLSRGYTEAFF | TGTGCCAGCAGCTTAAGCCGGGGGTACACTGAAGCTTTCTTT
many | 14 | TRBJ2-5 | - | TRBV6-2/TRBV6-3 | CASSYYTYQETQYF | TGTGCCAGCAGTTACTACACATACCAAGAGACCCAGTACTTC
- | 13 | TRBJ1-1 | - | TRBV27 | CASRTSGYTEAFF | TGTGCCAGCAGAACGTCAGGGTACACTGAAGCTTTCTTT
many | 16 | TRBJ2-7 | TRBD2 | TRBV12-3/TRBV12-4 | CASSLVLRGDSYEQYF | TGTGCCAGCAGTTTAGTGCTACGGGGGGACTCCTACGAGCAGTACTTC
many | 16 | TRBJ2-7 | - | TRBV5-5 | CASSWTDSKGKSEQYF | TGTGCCAGCAGCTGGACGGATTCTAAGGGTAAATCCGAGCAGTACTTC
many | 16 | TRBJ1-6 | - | TRBV18 | CASSPYSGTPNSPLHF | TGTGCCAGCTCACCATACTCCGGGACACCCAATTCACCCCTCCACTTT
many | 12 | TRBJ1-2 | - | TRBV6-5 | CASITWAYGYTF | TGTGCCAGCATCACGTGGGCCTATGGCTACACCTTC
- | 16 | TRBJ1-1 | - | TRBV12-3/TRBV12-4 | CASSLSSGRMNTEAFF | TGTGCCAGCAGTCTTAGCTCCGGCAGAATGAACACTGAAGCTTTCTTT
many | 16 | TRBJ1-2 | - | TRBV30 | CALTLSGLGASGGYTF | TGTGCCCTCACCCTATCCGGTTTGGGAGCTTCAGGTGGCTACACCTTC
many | 15 | TRBJ2-5 | TRBD2 | TRBV6-5 | CASSTGLGLRETQYF | TGTGCCAGCAGTACTGGACTAGGATTGCGCGAGACCCAGTACTTC
many | 15 | TRBJ2-2 | TRBD1 | TRBV9 | CASSVGSGGSWELFF | TGTGCCAGCAGCGTAGGGTCAGGGGGCTCCTGGGAGCTGTTTTTT
- | 17 | TRBJ2-7 | TRBD2 | TRBV11-1 | CASSLEGSGRGYYEQYF | TGTGCCAGCAGCTTAGAGGGTAGCGGGAGGGGTTACTACGAGCAGTACTTC
many | 15 | TRBJ2-2 | TRBD1 | TRBV2 | CARGTGASNTGELFF | TGTGCCAGAGGAACAGGGGCCTCGAACACCGGGGAGCTGTTTTTT
once | 14 | TRBJ2-5 | TRBD1 | TRBV12-3/TRBV12-4 | CASSYRGERETQYF | TGTGCCAGCAGTTACAGGGGGGAGAGAGAGACCCAGTACTTC
many | 13 | TRBJ1-2 | - | TRBV12-3/TRBV12-4 | CASSLIRAYGYTF | TGTGCCAGCAGTTTGATCAGGGCCTATGGCTACACCTTC
many | 17 | TRBJ1-1 | TRBD1 | TRBV29-1 | CSVSPLLQGGPNTEAFF | TGCAGCGTTTCCCCTCTCCTACAGGGGGGTCCGAACACTGAAGCTTTCTTT
many | 15 | TRBJ1-5 | - | TRBV7-2 | CVSSLGQIINQPQHF | TGTGTCAGCAGTCTAGGACAGATCATCAATCAGCCCCAGCATTTT
many | 16 | TRBJ2-7 | TRBD1 | TRBV6-1 | CASREFQGEGSYEQYF | TGTGCCAGCAGGGAATTCCAGGGGGAAGGTTCCTACGAGCAGTACTTC